This TCR beta chain was sequenced in a study of T cells expressing NK-cell markers. Background on the study: The eight sequenced donors comprised seven who were HCMV-seropositive and one who was seronegative. Whole-study results and caveats: Several donors likewise had their CD3+CD56-NKG2C+ fraction led by these clonotypes.

Concerning this clonotype itself: Antigen unknown.

With the 5' RACE reads reprocessed, TCRdb shows one record per CDR3 protein and no DNA. The table lists 500,000 or so distinct CDR3 sequences. This TCR was recovered from a man in his late teens or twenties in good health. The sequenced sample consisted of blood T cells: a sorted CD56 or NKG2C T cell subset, CD4+ or CD8+ T cells, or bulk PBMC T cells (not recorded which).

Here the CDR3 reads CSVGQRGGPLTGELFF. The chain combines TRBV29-1 with TRBJ2-2; TCRdb picks TRBD2, but there is no DNA to check that call. The CDR3 spans 16 residues. Germline CDR1 reads SQVTM; CDR2 reads ANQGSEA.